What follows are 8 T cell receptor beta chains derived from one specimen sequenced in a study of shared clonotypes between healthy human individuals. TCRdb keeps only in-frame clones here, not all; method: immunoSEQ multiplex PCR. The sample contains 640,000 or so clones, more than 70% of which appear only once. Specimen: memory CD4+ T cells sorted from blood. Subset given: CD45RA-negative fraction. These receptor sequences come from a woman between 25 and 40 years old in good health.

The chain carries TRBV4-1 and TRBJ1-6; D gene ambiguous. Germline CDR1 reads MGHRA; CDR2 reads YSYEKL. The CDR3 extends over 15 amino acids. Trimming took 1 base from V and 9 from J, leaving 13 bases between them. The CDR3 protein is CASSQGSSNSSPLHF. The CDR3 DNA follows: TGCGCCAGCAGCCAAGGGAGTAGTAATAGTTCACCCCTCCACTTT.

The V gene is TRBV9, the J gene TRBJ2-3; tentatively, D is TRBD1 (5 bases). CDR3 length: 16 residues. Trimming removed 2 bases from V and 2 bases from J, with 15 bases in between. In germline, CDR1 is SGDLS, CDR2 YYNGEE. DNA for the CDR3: TGTGCCAGCAGCGTCCCCCAGGGCAGCTCCACAGATACGCAGTATTTT. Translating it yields CASSVPQGSSTDTQYF.

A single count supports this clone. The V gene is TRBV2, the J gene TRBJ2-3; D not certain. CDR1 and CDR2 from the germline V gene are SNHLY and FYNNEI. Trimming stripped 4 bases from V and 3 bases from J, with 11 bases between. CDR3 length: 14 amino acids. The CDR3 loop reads CASSVFLQTDTQYF. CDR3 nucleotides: TGTGCCAGCAGTGTTTTTTTACAGACAGATACGCAGTATTTT.

The CDR3 bases are TGTGCCAGCAGCCCGGGTGGCAGGGAAGGCGTACAGGGGGCCAACGTCCTGACTTTC. Its protein is CASSPGGREGVQGANVLTF. This sequence joins TRBV9 and TRBJ2-6, with D maybe TRBD1 (5 bases). V shed 4 bases and J shed 4 bases, with 24 bases lying between them. The CDR3 sequence is 19 residues long. From germline, CDR1 is SGDLS and CDR2 YYNGEE.

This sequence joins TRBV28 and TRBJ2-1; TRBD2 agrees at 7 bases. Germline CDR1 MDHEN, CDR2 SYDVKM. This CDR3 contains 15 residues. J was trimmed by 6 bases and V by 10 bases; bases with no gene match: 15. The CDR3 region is CAIPRGGRGANEQFF. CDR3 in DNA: TGTGCCATCCCCCGGGGAGGGAGAGGGGCCAATGAGCAGTTCTTC. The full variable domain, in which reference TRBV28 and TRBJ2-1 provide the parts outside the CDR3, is DVKVTQSSRYLVKRTGEKVFLECVQDMDHENMFWYRQDPGLGLRLIYFSYDVKMKEKGDIPEGYSVSREKKERFSLILESASTNQTSMYLCAIPRGGRGANEQFFGPGTRLTVL.

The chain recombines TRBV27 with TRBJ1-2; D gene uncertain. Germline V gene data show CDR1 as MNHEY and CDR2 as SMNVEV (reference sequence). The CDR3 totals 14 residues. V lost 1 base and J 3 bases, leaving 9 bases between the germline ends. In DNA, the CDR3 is TGTGCCAGCAGTTTATGGGGAAGCGACTATGGCTACACCTTC. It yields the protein CASSLWGSDYGYTF.

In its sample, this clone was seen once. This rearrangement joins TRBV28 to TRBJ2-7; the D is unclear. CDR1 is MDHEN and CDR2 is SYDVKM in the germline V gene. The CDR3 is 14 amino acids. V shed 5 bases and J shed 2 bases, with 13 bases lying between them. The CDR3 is CASSPQTGAYEQYF. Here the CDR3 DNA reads TGTGCCAGCAGTCCCCAAACTGGGGCCTACGAGCAGTACTTC. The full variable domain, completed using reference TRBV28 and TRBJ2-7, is DVKVTQSSRYLVKRTGEKVFLECVQDMDHENMFWYRQDPGLGLRLIYFSYDVKMKEKGDIPEGYSVSREKKERFSLILESASTNQTSMYLCASSPQTGAYEQYFGPGTRLTVT.

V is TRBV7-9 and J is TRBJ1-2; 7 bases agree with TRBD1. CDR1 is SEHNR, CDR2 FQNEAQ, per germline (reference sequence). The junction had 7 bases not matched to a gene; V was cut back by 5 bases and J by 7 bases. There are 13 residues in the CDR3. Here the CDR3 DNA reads TGTGCCAGCAGCGCCGACAGGGTGGGTGGCTACACCTTC. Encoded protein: CASSADRVGGYTF.